This T cell receptor (beta chain) was identified during a study of blood T cell repertoires in COVID-19. Study-wide background: The United States, Italy and Spain were the sources of the acute and convalescent COVID-19 samples. PBMCs, B-cell-depleted T cells, or T cells were the source of the cDNA or gDNA that made up the material.

Study processing details: Estimation of nucleated cell counts was performed using reference gene primer amplification. Clones were sequenced by immunoSEQ multiplex PCR, and TCRdb holds only the in-frame ones, with some missing. The V and J calls and clone size were taken over from that table, and D and trimming were inferred from the DNA. The data hold approximately 170,000 clones, with approximately 84% observed a single time. V was shortened by 1 base and J by 3 bases, with 22 bases between the two germline ends. The CDR3 totals 19 residues. CDR1 is LNHDA and CDR2 is SQIVND in the germline V gene (reference sequence). Cohort 3 donors were reported recovered after two negative PCRs, clearance, or symptom resolution.

The source of this sequence is a middle-aged man who had recovered from COVID-19. Sequencing used PBMCs or T cells enriched from blood (not recorded which). V gene TRBV19 combines with J gene TRBJ2-1, with TRBD2 as a possible D gene (7 bases). This chain's CDR3 is CASSIAPRGAGADYNEQFF. CDR3 DNA sequence: TGTGCCAGTAGTATAGCGCCCCGTGGGGCGGGGGCCGACTACAATGAGCAGTTCTTC.